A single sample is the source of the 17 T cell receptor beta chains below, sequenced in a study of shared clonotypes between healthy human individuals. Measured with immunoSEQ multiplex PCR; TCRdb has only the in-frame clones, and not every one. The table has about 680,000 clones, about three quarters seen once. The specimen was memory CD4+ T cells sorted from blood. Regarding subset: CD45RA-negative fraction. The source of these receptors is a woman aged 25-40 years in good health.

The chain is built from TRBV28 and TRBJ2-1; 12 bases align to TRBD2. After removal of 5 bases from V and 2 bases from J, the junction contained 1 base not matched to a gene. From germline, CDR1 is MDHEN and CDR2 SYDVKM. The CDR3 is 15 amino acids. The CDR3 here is CASSLAGGPYNEQFF. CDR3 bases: TGTGCCAGCAGTCTAGCGGGAGGGCCCTACAATGAGCAGTTCTTC.

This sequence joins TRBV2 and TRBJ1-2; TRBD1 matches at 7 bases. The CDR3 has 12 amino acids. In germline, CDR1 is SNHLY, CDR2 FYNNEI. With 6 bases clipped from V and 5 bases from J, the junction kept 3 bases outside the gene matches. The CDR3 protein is CASRDREYGYTF. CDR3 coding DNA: TGTGCCAGCAGAGACAGGGAATATGGCTACACCTTC.

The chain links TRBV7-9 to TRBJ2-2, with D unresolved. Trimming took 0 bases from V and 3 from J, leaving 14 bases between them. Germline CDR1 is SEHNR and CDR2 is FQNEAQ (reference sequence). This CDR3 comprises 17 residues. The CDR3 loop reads CASSLALTERDTGELFF. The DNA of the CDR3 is TGTGCCAGCAGCTTAGCGCTTACGGAGCGCGACACCGGGGAGCTGTTTTTT.

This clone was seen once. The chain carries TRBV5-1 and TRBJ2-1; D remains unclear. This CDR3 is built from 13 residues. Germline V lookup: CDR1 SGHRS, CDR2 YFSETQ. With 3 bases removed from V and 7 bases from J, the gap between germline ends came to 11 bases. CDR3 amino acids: CASSSQTWNEQFF. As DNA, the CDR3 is TGCGCCAGCAGCTCACAGACTTGGAATGAGCAGTTCTTC.

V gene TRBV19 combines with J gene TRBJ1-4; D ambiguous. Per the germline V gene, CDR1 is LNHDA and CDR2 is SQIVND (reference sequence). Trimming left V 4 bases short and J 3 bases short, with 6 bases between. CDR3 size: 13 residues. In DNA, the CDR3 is TGTGCCAGTAGTAACACACCTAATGAAAAACTGTTTTTT. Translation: CASSNTPNEKLFF. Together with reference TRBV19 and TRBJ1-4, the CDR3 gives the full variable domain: DGGITQSPKYLFRKEGQNVTLSCEQNLNHDAMYWYRQDPGQGLRLIYYSQIVNDFQKGDIAEGYSVSREKKESFPLTVTSAQKNPTAFYLCASSNTPNEKLFFGSGTQLSVL.

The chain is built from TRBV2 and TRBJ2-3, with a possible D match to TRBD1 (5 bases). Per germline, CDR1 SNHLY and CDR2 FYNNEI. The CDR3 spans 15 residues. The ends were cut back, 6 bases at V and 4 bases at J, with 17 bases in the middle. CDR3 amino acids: CASSPRQSLSDTQYF. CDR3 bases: TGTGCCAGCAGCCCCCGACAGTCCCTGTCAGATACGCAGTATTTT.

Here the CDR3 reads CAWGQSNEKLFF. The CDR3, as DNA: TGTGCCTGGGGACAGTCTAATGAAAAACTGTTTTTT. The chain links TRBV30 to TRBJ1-4; TRBD1 might be the D (6 bases). This CDR3 is built from 12 residues. V lost 5 bases and J 3 bases, leaving 7 bases between the germline ends. Germline CDR1 and CDR2: GTSNPN and SVGIG (reference sequence).

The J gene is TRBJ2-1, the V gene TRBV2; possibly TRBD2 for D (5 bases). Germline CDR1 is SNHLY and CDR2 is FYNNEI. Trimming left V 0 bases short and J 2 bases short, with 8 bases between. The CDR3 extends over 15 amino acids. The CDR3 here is CASSEAGVAYNEQFF. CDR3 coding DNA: TGTGCCAGCAGTGAAGCGGGAGTGGCCTACAATGAGCAGTTCTTC.

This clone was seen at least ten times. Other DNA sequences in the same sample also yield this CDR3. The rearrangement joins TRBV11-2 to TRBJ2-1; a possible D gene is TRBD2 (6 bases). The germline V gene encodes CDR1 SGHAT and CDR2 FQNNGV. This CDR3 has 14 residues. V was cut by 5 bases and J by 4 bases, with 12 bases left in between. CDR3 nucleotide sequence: TGTGCCAGCAGCCTTAGCGGCCCGTACAATGAGCAGTTCTTC. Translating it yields CASSLSGPYNEQFF.

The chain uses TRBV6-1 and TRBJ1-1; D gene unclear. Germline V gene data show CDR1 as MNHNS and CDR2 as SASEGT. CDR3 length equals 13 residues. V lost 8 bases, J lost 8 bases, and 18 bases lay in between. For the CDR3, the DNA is TGTGCCAGCGAGAGACTGTCAGGAATCGAAGCTTTCTTT. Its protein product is CASERLSGIEAFF.

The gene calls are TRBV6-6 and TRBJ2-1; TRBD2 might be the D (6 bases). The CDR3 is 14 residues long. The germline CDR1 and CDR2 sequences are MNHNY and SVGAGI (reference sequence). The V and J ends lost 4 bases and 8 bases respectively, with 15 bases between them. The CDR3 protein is CASSSAGTLHEQFF. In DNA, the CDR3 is TGTGCCAGCAGTTCCGCCGGGACTTTACATGAGCAGTTCTTC.

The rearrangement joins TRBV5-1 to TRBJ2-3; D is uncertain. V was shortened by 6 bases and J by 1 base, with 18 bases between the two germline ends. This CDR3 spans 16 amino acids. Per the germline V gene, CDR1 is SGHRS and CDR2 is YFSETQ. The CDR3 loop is CASTQSVAVRTDTQYF. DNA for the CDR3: TGCGCCAGCACACAATCCGTAGCTGTCCGCACAGATACGCAGTATTTT.

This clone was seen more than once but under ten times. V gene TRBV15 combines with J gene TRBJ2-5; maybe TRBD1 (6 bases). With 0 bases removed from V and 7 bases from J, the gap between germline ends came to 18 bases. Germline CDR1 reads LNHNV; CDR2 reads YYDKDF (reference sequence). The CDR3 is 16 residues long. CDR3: CATSRDLQGVGGTQYF. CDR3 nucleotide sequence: TGTGCCACCAGCAGAGATTTACAGGGCGTAGGGGGGACCCAGTACTTC. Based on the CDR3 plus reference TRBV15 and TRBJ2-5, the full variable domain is DAMVIQNPRYQVTQFGKPVTLSCSQTLNHNVMYWYQQKSSQAPKLLFHYYDKDFNNEADTPDNFQSRRPNTSFCFLDIRSPGLGDTAMYLCATSRDLQGVGGTQYFGPGTRLLVL.

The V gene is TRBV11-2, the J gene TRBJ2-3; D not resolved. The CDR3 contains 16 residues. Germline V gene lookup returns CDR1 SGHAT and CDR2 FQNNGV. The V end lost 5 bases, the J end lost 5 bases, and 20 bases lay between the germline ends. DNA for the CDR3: TGTGCCAGCAGCCGTAACAGTGCCGGCCCCCGAGATACGCAGTATTTT. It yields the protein CASSRNSAGPRDTQYF.

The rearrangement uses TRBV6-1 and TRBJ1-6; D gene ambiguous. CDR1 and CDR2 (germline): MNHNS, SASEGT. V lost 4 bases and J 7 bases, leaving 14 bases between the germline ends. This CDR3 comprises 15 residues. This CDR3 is CASSAELLGNSPLHF. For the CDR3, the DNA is TGTGCCAGCAGTGCAGAATTATTAGGGAATTCACCCCTCCACTTT.

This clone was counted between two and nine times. The CDR3 sequence: CASSVGALTTYEQYF. In DNA, the CDR3 is TGTGCCAGCAGCGTAGGGGCCCTGACGACCTACGAGCAGTACTTC. The gene calls are TRBV9 and TRBJ2-7; D unclear. The germline V gene encodes CDR1 SGDLS and CDR2 YYNGEE. This CDR3 is built from 15 residues. V lost 0 bases and J lost 2, with 12 bases in between.

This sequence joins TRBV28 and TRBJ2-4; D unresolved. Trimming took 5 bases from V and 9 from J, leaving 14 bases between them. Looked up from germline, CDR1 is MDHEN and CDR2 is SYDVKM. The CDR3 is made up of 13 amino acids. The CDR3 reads CASSISFRVIQYF. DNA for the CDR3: TGTGCCAGCAGTATTAGTTTTCGCGTCATTCAGTACTTC. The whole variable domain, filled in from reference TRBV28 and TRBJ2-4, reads DVKVTQSSRYLVKRTGEKVFLECVQDMDHENMFWYRQDPGLGLRLIYFSYDVKMKEKGDIPEGYSVSREKKERFSLILESASTNQTSMYLCASSISFRVIQYFGAGTRLSVL.